Shown below are 32 T cell receptor beta chains from a single sample sequenced in a study of T cell repertoires in cytomegalovirus infection. TCRdb re-analysed the reads in MiXCR, keeping a single row per CDR3 protein. The sample lists about a million distinct CDR3 sequences, more than 25% seen once, with 11% to 15% in the top ten. The antigens for these receptors are not known. The source was cultured CD8+ T cells from PBMCs, collected from culture after CMV antigen stimulation. The source is a human donor in good health (CMV status not recorded). Some clones in this sample may be carry-over from other donors' samples.

J is TRBJ2-7 and V is TRBV23-1, with 8 bases lining up with TRBD1. TRBV23-1 is designated an ORF whose function remains uncertain. The CDR3 extends over 14 amino acids. Trimming removed 10 bases from V and 0 bases from J; junction bases left unmatched: 8. Here the CDR3 reads CATGQGWSSYEQYF. In nucleotides, the CDR3 is TGCGCCACCGGACAGGGTTGGAGCTCCTACGAGCAGTACTTC.

This clonotype turned up a few times. V is TRBV6-2 or TRBV6-3 and J is TRBJ2-7; 9 bases fit TRBD1. In germline, CDR1 is MNHEY, CDR2 SVGEGT. With V trimmed by 2 bases and J by 12 bases, 11 bases remained unmatched. The CDR3 length is 14 residues. The CDR3 spells CASSYTGTGRTRYV. In DNA, the CDR3 is TGTGCCAGCAGTTACACCGGGACAGGGAGGACTCGGTACGTC.

This clonotype was detected only a few times. The V call is TRBV12-5, the J call TRBJ2-1, with TRBD2 matching 12 bases. From germline, CDR1 is LGHNT and CDR2 FRNRAP. This CDR3 has 14 amino acids. Trimming cost V 7 bases and J 7 bases; bases outside gene matches: 5. CDR3 in DNA: TGTGCTAGTGCCCTAGCGGGGGGGCTGAATGAGCAGTTCTTC. It codes for CASALAGGLNEQFF.

This clonotype was seen more than once but under ten times. The V and J genes are TRBV5-4 and TRBJ2-3; tentative D call: TRBD2 (7 bases). The V end was cut by 5 bases, the J end by 3 bases, with 13 bases between. The length of the CDR3 is 14 residues. From germline, CDR1 is SGHNT and CDR2 YYREEE (reference sequence). For the CDR3, the DNA is TGTGCCAGCAGATCGGGGGGCGGGACAGATACGCAGTATTTT. This encodes CASRSGGGTDTQYF.

This clonotype has a handful of counts. The V call is TRBV5-8, the J call TRBJ2-3; 7 positions agree with TRBD1. Germline trimming cut 5 bases from V and 2 bases from J; bases unmatched to any gene: 8. The CDR3 loop spans 15 amino acids. From germline, CDR1 is SGHTS and CDR2 YDEGEE. The chain's CDR3 is CASSPRTGDTDTQYF. In nucleotides, the CDR3 is TGTGCCAGCAGTCCCCGGACAGGAGACACAGATACGCAGTATTTT.

This clonotype was detected a few times. The chain combines TRBV7-8 with TRBJ1-1, with D possibly being TRBD1 (5 bases). Germline V lookup: CDR1 SGHVS, CDR2 FQNEAQ. The CDR3 is 12 amino acids. Trimming took 5 bases from V and 6 from J, leaving 10 bases between them. CDR3 bases: TGTGCCAGCAGCCCTCAGGGATCTGAAGCTTTCTTT. Its protein product is CASSPQGSEAFF.

The chain links TRBV28 to TRBJ2-3, with a weak D call TRBD2 (6 bases). Germline loops: CDR1 MDHEN, CDR2 SYDVKM. V was trimmed by 7 bases and J by 6 bases, leaving 17 bases between them. CDR3 length: 14 amino acids. The CDR3 bases are TGTGCCAGCACCATTCTGGCGGGGTCCGATACGCAGTATTTT. It specifies CASTILAGSDTQYF. Full variable domain (rest looked up from reference TRBV28 and TRBJ2-3): DVKVTQSSRYLVKRTGEKVFLECVQDMDHENMFWYRQDPGLGLRLIYFSYDVKMKEKGDIPEGYSVSREKKERFSLILESASTNQTSMYLCASTILAGSDTQYFGPGTRLTVL.

This clonotype was seen many times. The rearrangement joins TRBV7-6 to TRBJ2-1, with 10 bases aligning to TRBD1. The CDR3 is 16 amino acids. Per the germline V gene, CDR1 is SGHVS and CDR2 is FNYEAQ. The ends lost 1 base at V and 2 bases at J; junction bases unmatched: 2. CDR3 loop: CASSLVGTGAYNEQFF. DNA for the CDR3: TGTGCCAGCAGCTTAGTCGGGACAGGGGCCTACAATGAGCAGTTCTTC.

The V and J genes are TRBV6-6 and TRBJ2-7; possibly TRBD1 or TRBD2 for D (7 bases each). Germline V gives CDR1 MNHNY, CDR2 SVGAGI (reference sequence). V lost 6 bases and J lost 3, with 18 bases in between. The CDR3 is 15 amino acids. The CDR3, as DNA: TGTGCCAGCAGCGCGGGGCAGGGGGGGGGCTACGAGCAGTACGTC. As protein: CASSAGQGGGYEQYV.

This clonotype is a singleton in its sample. The chain uses TRBV5-1 and TRBJ2-7; 12 bases fit TRBD1. The CDR3 sequence is 15 residues long. V was pared by 0 bases and J by 6 bases, with 4 bases of the junction left unmatched. Looked up from germline, CDR1 is SGHRS and CDR2 is YFSETQ. The CDR3 reads CASSLAGQGASEQYV. The CDR3 region has the DNA TGCGCCAGCAGCTTGGCGGGACAGGGGGCCTCCGAGCAGTACGTC.

This clonotype was observed a handful of times. The chain couples TRBV27 to TRBJ2-3; 8 bases are a match to TRBD2. J lost 1 base, V lost 7 bases, and 7 bases had no gene match. The CDR3 sequence is 15 residues long. Germline V CDR1 and CDR2: MNHEY, SMNVEV (reference sequence). CDR3 coding DNA: TGTGCCAGCAATCGAGCGGGGGCCCGCACAGATACGCAGTATTTT. Encoded protein: CASNRAGARTDTQYF.

The chain couples TRBV7-2 to TRBJ2-1; the D gene could be TRBD1 or TRBD2 (5 bases each). The CDR3 is 17 amino acids. Trimming removed 0 bases from V and 8 bases from J, with 20 bases in between. Germline CDR1 reads SGHTA; CDR2 reads FQGNSA. CDR3 in amino acids: CASSLAPTRTIGDEQFF. The CDR3 DNA is TGTGCCAGCAGCTTAGCCCCAACTAGGACAATAGGCGATGAGCAGTTCTTC.

The chain combines TRBV27 with TRBJ2-7, with 8 nucleotides matching TRBD1. The CDR3 sequence is 16 residues long. Per germline, CDR1 MNHEY and CDR2 SMNVEV (reference sequence). V trimming: 6 bases; J trimming: 0 bases; junction bases outside the gene matches: 10. Here the CDR3 reads CASRMGQATYSYEQYF. The CDR3 nucleotides read TGTGCCAGCAGAATGGGACAGGCAACTTACTCCTACGAGCAGTACTTC.

The CDR3 protein is CSVEWASTDTQYF. In nucleotides, the CDR3 is TGCAGCGTTGAGTGGGCTAGCACAGATACGCAGTATTTT. V gene TRBV29-1 combines with J gene TRBJ2-3; D is uncertain. The CDR3 consists of 13 residues. Trimming cost V 3 bases and J 0 bases, with 7 bases left between them. Germline CDR1 and CDR2: SQVTM and ANQGSEA.

The CDR3 is CASSPREGGKADTQYF. The CDR3 DNA reads as TGTGCCAGCAGCCCCCGTGAAGGGGGGAAGGCAGATACGCAGTATTTT. This chain connects TRBV7-9 to TRBJ2-3; D is perhaps TRBD1 or TRBD2 (6 bases each). The CDR3 loop spans 16 amino acids. V shed 5 bases and J shed 4 bases, with 19 bases lying between them. CDR1 is SEHNR and CDR2 is FQNEAQ in the germline V gene (reference sequence).

The gene calls are TRBV20-1 and TRBJ1-2; perhaps TRBD1 as D (5 bases). Germline CDR1 reads DFQATT; CDR2 reads SNEGSKA (reference sequence). V was clipped by 1 base and J by 8 bases, with 17 bases between them. This CDR3 has 14 residues. The CDR3 nucleotides read TGCAGTGCTAGAGCGGAGGGACTCTCTGGGGGCTACACCTTC. As protein: CSARAEGLSGGYTF.

The chain links TRBV10-3 to TRBJ1-3; weak D call: TRBD1 (6 bases). Per germline, CDR1 ENHRY and CDR2 SYGVKD. This CDR3 spans 15 amino acids. With 7 bases removed from V and 4 bases from J, the gap between germline ends came to 17 bases. CDR3 amino acids: CAIIVRGAKGNTIYF. The CDR3 coding sequence is TGTGCCATCATAGTTCGGGGGGCGAAAGGAAACACCATATATTTT.

This rearrangement joins TRBV6-5 to TRBJ2-3; no reliable D call. The germline gives CDR1 MNHEY, CDR2 SVGAGI. Between the trimmed V and J ends, which lost 5 bases and 1 base, there was a span of 16 bases. The CDR3 length is 16 residues. Here the CDR3 reads CASSLSSGPGTDTQYF. CDR3 DNA: TGTGCCAGCAGTCTTTCGTCCGGGCCAGGCACAGATACGCAGTATTTT.

This rearrangement joins TRBV19 to TRBJ1-2; D is possibly TRBD1 (5 bases). Germline V CDR1 and CDR2: LNHDA, SQIVND (reference sequence). V was pared by 1 base and J by 6 bases, with 18 bases between. The CDR3 spans 16 residues. CDR3 nucleotide sequence: TGTGCCAGTAGTATAGCACCGGGACGGAGGCCTGATGGCTACACCTTC. Its translation: CASSIAPGRRPDGYTF. The variable domain in full, with the rest retrieved from reference TRBV19 and TRBJ1-2, is DGGITQSPKYLFRKEGQNVTLSCEQNLNHDAMYWYRQDPGQGLRLIYYSQIVNDFQKGDIAEGYSVSREKKESFPLTVTSAQKNPTAFYLCASSIAPGRRPDGYTFGSGTRLTVV.

The genes are TRBV10-3 and TRBJ2-7; 11 bases map to TRBD1. Trimming at V came to 6 bases and at J to 2 bases, leaving 6 bases not matched to a gene. The CDR3 contains 15 residues. The germline V gene encodes CDR1 ENHRY and CDR2 SYGVKD. CDR3 bases: TGTGCCATCAGGAGCGGGACAGGGGGGACCTACGAGCAGTACGTC. It yields the protein CAIRSGTGGTYEQYV.

A remark on this clonotype: The junction does not match germline at one end; this may be a read error. This chain joins TRBV7-6 and TRBJ2-1, with D unclear. CDR1 and CDR2 from the germline V gene are SGHVS and FNYEAQ. The CDR3 spans 14 residues. The CDR3 protein is CASSLIMGNNEQFF. Written as DNA, the CDR3 is TGTGCTAGCAGCTTGATCATGGGAAACAATGAGCAGTTCTTC.

This clonotype appeared a few times. The chain recombines TRBV6-6 with TRBJ2-1, with 9 bases aligning to TRBD1. This CDR3 comprises 15 residues. Germline V CDR1 and CDR2: MNHNY, SVGAGI (reference sequence). V gave up 8 bases and J gave up 7 bases; unmatched junction bases: 12. CDR3 in amino acids: CASHGGQGMVNEQFF. The DNA for the CDR3 is TGTGCCAGCCACGGAGGACAGGGGATGGTGAATGAGCAGTTCTTC.

This clonotype was seen a single time. With a much larger clone just one base away, this may be a read error. The chain combines TRBV7-2 with TRBJ1-1; TRBD1 might be the D (5 bases). CDR3 length equals 17 residues. Germline CDR1 is SGHTA and CDR2 is FQGNSA. CDR3 in amino acids: CASSLVLRQIMNTEASF. The CDR3 DNA follows: TGTGCCAGCAGCTTAGTACTCAGACAGATCATGAACACTGAAGCTTCCTTT.

This clonotype was seen ten or more times. The rearrangement links TRBV7-2 to TRBJ2-5; D uncertain. The CDR3 sequence is 15 residues long. V shed 9 bases and J shed 2 bases, with 19 bases lying between them. Germline CDR1 and CDR2: SGHTA and FQGNSA. The CDR3 region has the DNA TGTGCCAGTACCCGAGAGGTCTCCAGGCAAGAGACCCAGTACTTC. Its translation is CASTREVSRQETQYF. The variable domain in full, completed from reference TRBV7-2 and TRBJ2-5, reads GAGVSQSPSNKVTEKGKDVELRCDPISGHTALYWYRQSLGQGLEFLIYFQGNSAPDKSGLPSDRFSAERTGGSVSTLTIQRTQQEDSAVYLCASTREVSRQETQYFGPGTRLLVL.

This clonotype was found a few times. The chain links TRBV20-1 to TRBJ1-5; D gene uncertain. The CDR3 spans 15 residues. Germline assignment: CDR1 DFQATT and CDR2 SNEGSKA (reference sequence). The germline V and J ends were trimmed by 0 bases and 3 bases, with 12 bases remaining between them. The CDR3 here is CSARDTKTYNQPQHF. The CDR3 nucleotides read TGCAGTGCTAGAGATACCAAGACTTACAATCAGCCCCAGCATTTT.

This clonotype was seen a few times. This rearrangement joins TRBV27 to TRBJ2-7, with 8 bases fitting TRBD2. The CDR3 consists of 15 residues. Germline values: CDR1 MNHEY, CDR2 SMNVEV (reference sequence). V trimming: 6 bases; J trimming: 1 base; junction bases outside the gene matches: 8. DNA for the CDR3: TGTGCCAGCAGCCCCGCGGGGGGTCCTTCCTACGAGCAGTACTTC. Translated: CASSPAGGPSYEQYF.

This sequence joins TRBV20-1 and TRBJ2-1, with D perhaps matching TRBD2 (5 bases). V was trimmed by 0 bases and J by 0 bases, leaving 9 bases between them. The CDR3 totals 15 residues. Germline values: CDR1 DFQATT, CDR2 SNEGSKA (reference sequence). The CDR3: CSARDLAGSYNEQFF. In DNA, the CDR3 is TGCAGTGCTAGAGATCTCGCGGGCTCCTACAATGAGCAGTTCTTC.

The chain employs TRBV7-6 and TRBJ1-4; weak D call: TRBD1 (6 bases). Trimming shortened V by 5 bases and J by 2 bases, and 18 bases separated the two germline ends. Looked up from germline, CDR1 is SGHVS and CDR2 is FNYEAQ. This CDR3 comprises 17 residues. This CDR3 is CASSQGRQLRTNEKLFF. The DNA for the CDR3 is TGTGCCAGCAGCCAGGGGCGGCAGCTACGCACTAATGAAAAACTGTTTTTT.

The rearrangement joins TRBV28 to TRBJ2-5; 9 bases are a match to TRBD1. J was trimmed by 5 bases and V by 1 base; bases with no gene match: 5. CDR1 is MDHEN and CDR2 is SYDVKM in the germline V gene. The CDR3 is 15 amino acids. The CDR3 loop is CASSLSGTGLETQYF. CDR3 DNA sequence: TGTGCCAGCAGTTTATCGGGGACAGGGTTGGAGACCCAGTACTTC.

The chain uses TRBV12-3 or TRBV12-4 and TRBJ1-2; 7 positions agree with TRBD1. After removal of 2 bases from V and 4 bases from J, the junction contained 7 bases not matched to a gene. CDR3 length: 15 amino acids. The CDR3 reads CASSLPGQTRYGYTF. In DNA, the CDR3 is TGTGCCAGCAGTTTACCGGGACAGACCCGCTATGGCTACACCTTC.

This clonotype was detected ten times or more. V is TRBV7-9 and J is TRBJ2-5; TRBD1 is a possible D gene (6 bases). Germline CDR1 SEHNR, CDR2 FQNEAQ (reference sequence). V shed 4 bases and J shed 4 bases, with 16 bases lying between them. CDR3 length equals 15 residues. Written as DNA, the CDR3 is TGTGCCAGCAGCTCTCAGGGGACCATGGGAGAGACCCAGTACTTC. Translation: CASSSQGTMGETQYF.

This clonotype was observed a handful of times. The J gene is TRBJ1-1, the V gene TRBV15; D not resolved. Germline V CDR1 and CDR2: LNHNV, YYDKDF (reference sequence). The CDR3 contains 18 residues. Trimming removed 3 bases from V and 1 base from J, with 21 bases in between. CDR3 nucleotides: TGTGCCACCAGCAGTTCCTTGGCACAGTCAAGTTCGAACACTGAAGCTTTCTTT. This gives the protein CATSSSLAQSSSNTEAFF.